What follows describes a single T cell receptor beta chain. Antigen unknown. Other DNA sequences within the sample encode an identical CDR3. This entry comes from a study of shared clonotypes between healthy human individuals. Notes on the study in general: Few donors limited the genetic and exposure-history diversity represented. The rarefaction results pointed to incomplete sorted-subset sequencing despite large depth.

Sequencing used immunoSEQ multiplex PCR; TCRdb keeps in-frame clones, though not all of them. The data show about 2 million clones, with approximately 94% seen just once and 1.1% held by the top ten. As defined, naive CD8 cells were CD45RO-negative and positively selected for CCR7, with terminally differentiated effector memory CD45RA+ cells excluded. Trimming took 2 bases from V and 0 from J, leaving 6 bases between them. Germline CDR1 is SGHNT and CDR2 is YYREEE (reference sequence). This CDR3 contains 13 residues. This chain connects TRBV5-4 to TRBJ2-7; D uncertain. The sample taken for sequencing was naive CD8+ T cells sorted from blood. This TCR was sampled from a man between 18 and 29 years old in good health. CDR3 DNA sequence: TGTGCCAGCAGCTTCCACCCCTCCTACGAGCAGTACTTC. This encodes CASSFHPSYEQYF.